A selection of T cell receptor beta chains follows, all from one sample in a study of T-cell memory formation after mild COVID-19. TCRdb re-called the 5' RACE reads through MiXCR, storing one row per CDR3 protein. Among fewer than 600,000 distinct CDR3 sequences, less than 25% were seen once, and the ten largest hold 7.5% to 9.5%. The sample comprised PBMCs or a T cell subset sorted from them (not recorded which). The receptors derive from an adult woman who had mild COVID-19 (a few samples of this study predate the infection). Cell type and time point are not known. CDR3s include the opening cysteine and the closing phenylalanine or tryptophan. D genes are given only for firm matches. The listing skips clone size in some rows; elsewhere it reads once, few, many or a size class.

TRBV7-9	many	TRBD2	TRBJ2-1	CASSLVTSGNNEQFF	TGTGCCAGCAGCTTGGTAACTAGCGGGAACAATGAGCAGTTCTTC
TRBV12-3/TRBV12-4	few	TRBD2	TRBJ2-7	CASSFFVNSGSHEQYF	TGTGCCAGCAGTTTCTTCGTGAACAGCGGGAGCCACGAGCAGTACTTC
TRBV11-2	NA	NA	TRBJ2-5	CASSLDPGGETQYF	TGTGCCAGCAGCTTAGATCCAGGAGGAGAGACCCAGTACTTC
TRBV5-6	many	NA	TRBJ2-3	CASSLGGNTQYF	TGTGCCAGCAGCTTGGGTGGGAATACGCAGTATTTT
TRBV4-3	NA	NA	TRBJ2-7	CASSQARGKAYEQYF	TGCGCCAGCAGCCAAGCCCGGGGGAAGGCCTACGAGCAGTACTTC
TRBV5-1	once	NA	TRBJ2-2	CASSPPDGNTGELFF	TGCGCCAGCAGTCCACCGGACGGAAACACCGGGGAGCTGTTTTTT
TRBV6-6	many	NA	TRBJ2-1	CASSSTGAEQFF	TGTGCCAGCAGTTCGACAGGCGCTGAGCAGTTCTTC
TRBV14	many	TRBD1	TRBJ1-1	CASSQDPGQTEAFF	TGTGCCAGCAGCCAAGACCCGGGACAGACTGAAGCTTTCTTT
TRBV7-2	few	TRBD2	TRBJ2-7	CASSLMAPGLAGEYEQYF	TGTGCCAGCAGCTTAATGGCCCCGGGACTAGCGGGAGAGTACGAGCAGTACTTC
TRBV12-3/TRBV12-4	few	TRBD1	TRBJ2-7	CASSPRTGIAYEQYF	TGTGCCAGCAGTCCCCGGACAGGGATAGCCTACGAGCAGTACTTC
TRBV19	few	TRBD1	TRBJ1-1	CASHSYPIQGAAFF	TGTGCCTCCCATTCATATCCGATCCAGGGGGCGGCTTTCTTT
TRBV20-1	NA	NA	TRBJ2-5	CSASVRGETQYF	TGCAGTGCTAGCGTCCGGGGAGAGACCCAGTACTTC
TRBV15	NA	TRBD1	TRBJ2-3	CATSSTGASTDTQYF	TGTGCCACCAGCAGCACAGGGGCTAGCACAGATACGCAGTATTTT
TRBV11-3	few	NA	TRBJ2-7	CASSSRAGGASEQYF	TGTGCCAGCAGCTCGCGGGCCGGGGGCGCCTCCGAGCAGTACTTC
TRBV5-1	few	NA	TRBJ2-7	CASSLGSGSDEQYF	TGCGCCAGCAGCTTGGGGTCAGGGTCTGACGAGCAGTACTTC
TRBV5-4	NA	TRBD2	TRBJ2-3	CASSQGLAGGASTDTQYF	TGTGCCAGCAGCCAGGGACTAGCGGGGGGCGCCAGCACAGATACGCAGTATTTT
TRBV4-3	few	NA	TRBJ2-2	CASSQDDPQRAPYRVVFF	TGCGCCAGCAGCCAAGATGACCCTCAGCGGGCCCCCTACCGAGTGGTGTTTTTT
TRBV4-3	few	NA	TRBJ2-5	CASSQDVRGETQYF	TGCGCCAGCAGCCAAGATGTTAGGGGAGAGACCCAGTACTTC
TRBV4-3	NA	NA	TRBJ2-1	CASSQDRVASSYNEQFF	TGCGCCAGCAGCCAAGATCGGGTGGCGAGCTCCTACAATGAGCAGTTCTTC
TRBV29-1	few	NA	TRBJ1-1	CSVQGRGTEAFF	TGCAGCGTACAGGGAAGAGGCACTGAAGCTTTCTTT
TRBV11-3	NA	NA	TRBJ2-1	CASSFLTTSYNEQFF	TGTGCCAGCAGCTTTCTGACCACTTCCTACAATGAGCAGTTCTTC
TRBV20-1	NA	TRBD2	TRBJ2-1	CSGATSGSAIEQFF	TGCAGTGGGGCGACTAGCGGGAGTGCTATTGAGCAGTTCTTC
TRBV12-3/TRBV12-4	few	NA	TRBJ2-3	CVDRIFNSTDTQYF	TGCGTCGACCGAATTTTTAATAGCACAGATACGCAGTATTTT
TRBV24-1	NA	NA	TRBJ2-3	CATSRGLTTQYF	TGTGCCACCAGTCGGGGACTTACAACGCAGTATTTT
TRBV12-3/TRBV12-4	NA	NA	TRBJ2-2	CASSPWGVGGELFF	TGTGCCAGCAGTCCCTGGGGGGTCGGCGGGGAGCTGTTTTTT
TRBV20-1	NA	NA	TRBJ2-7	CSASRLYEQYF	TGCAGTGCTAGTCGGCTCTACGAGCAGTACTTC
TRBV4-1	NA	NA	TRBJ2-5	CASSQGPRGAQYF	TGCGCCAGCAGCCAGGGGCCAAGGGGGGCCCAGTACTTC
TRBV7-8	NA	NA	TRBJ1-2	CASSSSSPTVEAGYTF	TGTGCCAGCAGCTCCTCCTCCCCGACAGTCGAGGCTGGCTACACCTTC
TRBV7-2	few	TRBD1	TRBJ1-2	CASSLGTGSYGYTF	TGTGCCAGCAGCTTAGGGACAGGGTCCTATGGCTACACCTTC
TRBV30	NA	NA	TRBJ1-1	CAWSKVQMNTEAFF	TGTGCCTGGAGTAAAGTACAGATGAACACTGAAGCTTTCTTT
TRBV7-8	few	TRBD2	TRBJ2-2	CASSLLAGGTGELFF	TGTGCCAGCAGCCTCTTAGCGGGAGGGACCGGGGAGCTGTTTTTT
TRBV7-9	NA	NA	TRBJ1-2	CASSPQGGLYGYTF	TGTGCCAGCAGCCCCCAGGGAGGGCTCTATGGCTACACCTTC
TRBV6-7	few	NA	TRBJ1-5	CASRAKTGVGSNQPQHF	TGTGCCAGCAGGGCAAAGACAGGCGTTGGGAGCAATCAGCCCCAGCATTTT
TRBV9	NA	TRBD1	TRBJ1-4	CASSFGTVNEKLFF	TGTGCCAGCAGCTTCGGGACAGTTAATGAAAAACTGTTTTTT
TRBV9	NA	TRBD1	TRBJ2-3	CASSVEDRGGPDTQYF	TGTGCCAGCAGCGTAGAGGACAGGGGGGGGCCAGATACGCAGTATTTT